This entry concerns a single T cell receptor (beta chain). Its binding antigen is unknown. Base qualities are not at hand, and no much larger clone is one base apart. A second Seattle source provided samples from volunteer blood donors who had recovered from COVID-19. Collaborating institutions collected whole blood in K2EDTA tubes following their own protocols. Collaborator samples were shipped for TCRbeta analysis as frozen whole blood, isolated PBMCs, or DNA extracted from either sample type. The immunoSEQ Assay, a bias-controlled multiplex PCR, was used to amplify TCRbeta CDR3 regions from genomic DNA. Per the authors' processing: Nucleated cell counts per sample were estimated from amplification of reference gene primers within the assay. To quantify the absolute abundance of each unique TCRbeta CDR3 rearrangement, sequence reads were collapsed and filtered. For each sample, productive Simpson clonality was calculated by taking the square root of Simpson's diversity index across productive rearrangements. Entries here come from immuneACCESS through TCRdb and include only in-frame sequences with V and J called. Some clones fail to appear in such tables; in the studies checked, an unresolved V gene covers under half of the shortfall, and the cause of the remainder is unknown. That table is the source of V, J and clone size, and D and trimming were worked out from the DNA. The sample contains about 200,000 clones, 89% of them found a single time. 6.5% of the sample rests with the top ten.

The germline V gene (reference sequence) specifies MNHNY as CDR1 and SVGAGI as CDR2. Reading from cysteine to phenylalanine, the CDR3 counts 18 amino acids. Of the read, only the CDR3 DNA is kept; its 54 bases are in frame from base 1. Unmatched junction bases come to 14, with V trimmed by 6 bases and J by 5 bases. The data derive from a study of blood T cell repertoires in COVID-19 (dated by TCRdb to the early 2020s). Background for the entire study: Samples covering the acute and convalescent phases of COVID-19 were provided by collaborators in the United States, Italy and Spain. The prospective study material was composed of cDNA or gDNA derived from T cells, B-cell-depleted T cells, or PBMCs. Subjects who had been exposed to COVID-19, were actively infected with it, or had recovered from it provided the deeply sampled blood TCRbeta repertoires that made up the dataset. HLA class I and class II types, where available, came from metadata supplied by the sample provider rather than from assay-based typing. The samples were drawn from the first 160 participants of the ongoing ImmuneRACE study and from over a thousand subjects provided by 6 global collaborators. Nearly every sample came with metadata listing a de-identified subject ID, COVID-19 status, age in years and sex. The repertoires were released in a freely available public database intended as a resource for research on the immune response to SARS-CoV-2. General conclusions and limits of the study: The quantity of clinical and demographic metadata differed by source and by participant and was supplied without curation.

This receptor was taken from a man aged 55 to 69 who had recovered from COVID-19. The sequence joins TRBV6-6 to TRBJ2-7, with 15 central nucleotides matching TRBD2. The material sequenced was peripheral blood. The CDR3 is CASSRPGLAGGPGNEQYF. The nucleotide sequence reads TGTGCCAGCAGCCGACCTGGACTAGCGGGAGGGCCCGGTAACGAGCAGTACTTC.